The clone carrying this T cell receptor beta chain was observed a single time. Antigen specificity is unknown. The data stem from a study of T cell repertoires in cytomegalovirus infection. CDR3 length equals 14 residues. Trimming took 4 bases from V and 6 from J; bases not matched to a gene: 8. Germline assignment: CDR1 MNHEY and CDR2 SVGAGI. MiXCR, applied by TCRdb to the reads, yields one record per CDR3 protein. The sample consists of 830,000 or so distinct CDR3 sequences, around a third of them appearing once. This sequence originates from a human donor in good health (CMV status not recorded). Some clones in this sample may be carry-over from other donors' samples. The chain combines TRBV6-5 with TRBJ2-5; 7 nucleotides align to TRBD1. Sample: cultured CD8+ T cells from PBMCs, taken from culture after CMV antigen stimulation. The CDR3 here is CASSFGQEQKTQYF. The CDR3, as DNA: TGTGCCAGCAGTTTCGGACAGGAGCAAAAGACCCAGTACTTC.